The 27 T cell receptor beta chains below come from one sample, sequenced in a study of cytomegalovirus exposure and HLA in healthy donors. With 60 Vbeta and 13 Jbeta primers, the PCR was carried out. Generated by immunoSEQ multiplex PCR, the TCRdb table keeps only in-frame clones and is missing some. Among roughly 180,000 clones, approximately 84% were seen once, and the ten largest hold roughly 2.7%. Sequencing input: PBMCs. These receptors were obtained from a female donor in good health and CMV-seronegative.

V usage is TRBV6-5 and J usage is TRBJ1-6; TRBD1 is a possible D gene (5 bases). Germline assignment: CDR1 MNHEY and CDR2 SVGAGI. This CDR3 has 14 amino acids. V lost 6 bases, J lost 2 bases, and 8 bases lay in between. The CDR3 sequence: CASRGATYNSPLHF. The CDR3, as DNA: TGTGCCAGCAGAGGGGCGACCTATAATTCACCCCTCCACTTT.

This chain links TRBV6-5 with TRBJ2-1; D unresolved. Trimming left V 4 bases short and J 8 bases short, with 12 bases between. The V gene's germline CDR1 is MNHEY and CDR2 SVGAGI. The CDR3 totals 13 residues. This CDR3 is CASSFTLRDEQFF. The CDR3 DNA reads TGTGCCAGCAGTTTTACCCTACGGGATGAGCAGTTCTTC.

In its sample, this clone was seen a few times. The rearrangement links TRBV27 to TRBJ1-4; 8 bases line up with TRBD1. Germline values: CDR1 MNHEY, CDR2 SMNVEV (reference sequence). V dropped 6 bases and J dropped 7; count of bases not matched to a gene: 7. There are 14 residues in the CDR3. The CDR3, as DNA: TGTGCCAGCAGGAGGGACAGGACATTTGAAAAACTGTTTTTT. This sequence encodes CASRRDRTFEKLFF.

The chain has TRBV2 and TRBJ2-1; 8 positions agree with TRBD2. The CDR3 has 17 residues. The germline CDR1 and CDR2 sequences are SNHLY and FYNNEI. V shed 6 bases, J shed 8 bases, and the junction held 18 bases outside the gene matches. CDR3 nucleotide sequence: TGTGCCAGCAGCCTCCAGCAGGGCGGGAGGAATTCGGATGAGCAGTTCTTC. Its translation: CASSLQQGGRNSDEQFF.

This clone was detected a few times. The chain employs TRBV27 and TRBJ2-1; TRBD1 is a possible D gene (6 bases). There are 14 residues in the CDR3. V lost 8 bases to trimming and J lost 0 bases, with 11 bases between them. Germline assignment: CDR1 MNHEY and CDR2 SMNVEV (reference sequence). The chain's CDR3 is CASSGHNSYNEQFF. CDR3 DNA: TGTGCCAGCTCGGGACACAACTCCTACAATGAGCAGTTCTTC.

Concerning this clone: Distinct nucleotide sequences in the sample also encode this CDR3. The chain uses TRBV7-2 and TRBJ2-1, with 11 bases matching TRBD2. From germline, CDR1 is SGHTA and CDR2 FQGNSA. This CDR3 has 15 residues. The V gene end was trimmed by 5 bases and the J gene end by 4 bases; junction bases not matched to a gene: 4. DNA of the CDR3: TGTGCCAGCAGCAGAACTAGCGGGGGATACAATGAGCAGTTCTTC. This gives the protein CASSRTSGGYNEQFF.

This clone turned up a few times. V gene TRBV9 combines with J gene TRBJ1-4, with D perhaps matching TRBD1 (5 bases). CDR1 SGDLS and CDR2 YYNGEE come from the germline V gene. CDR3 length: 15 residues. V dropped 1 base and J dropped 8 bases, with 15 bases sitting between them. CDR3 DNA: TGTGCCAGCAGCGTAAAGGTCCCCAAGGGGGAAAAACTGTTTTTT. Its protein is CASSVKVPKGEKLFF.

This clone came up a few times. The chain couples TRBV30 to TRBJ1-6; perhaps TRBD1 as D (6 bases). The CDR3 runs 14 residues. The germline V gene encodes CDR1 GTSNPN and CDR2 SVGIG (reference sequence). Between the trimmed V and J ends, which lost 0 bases and 10 bases, there was a span of 13 bases. The CDR3 DNA is TGTGCCTGGAGTGTGCAGGGGCGCGGATCACCCCTCCACTTT. This translates into CAWSVQGRGSPLHF.

The V gene is TRBV19, the J gene TRBJ2-1; 7 bases line up with TRBD2. Germline V gene sequence: CDR1 LNHDA, CDR2 SQIVND (reference sequence). The CDR3 totals 15 residues. Germline trimming cut 3 bases from V and 11 bases from J; bases unmatched to any gene: 13. The CDR3 DNA reads TGTGCCAGTAGTATGATCGGGACTACTTTTCTTCAGCAGTTCTTC. This encodes CASSMIGTTFLQQFF.

V gene TRBV6-5 combines with J gene TRBJ2-5, with 7 nucleotides matching TRBD2. The DNA end is a closer match to TRBJ2-7, so the J assignment may be wrong. CDR1 is MNHEY and CDR2 is SVGAGI in the germline V gene. The CDR3 contains 15 residues. This CDR3 is CASRPETSATYEQYF. The CDR3 DNA is TGTGCCAGCAGACCTGAAACTAGCGCAACCTACGAGCAGTACTTC.

The chain combines TRBV6-5 with TRBJ2-5, with 9 nucleotides matching TRBD1. This CDR3 contains 15 residues. Germline assignment: CDR1 MNHEY and CDR2 SVGAGI. Losses at the gene ends were 1 base for V and 1 base for J; bases not matched to a gene: 1. The CDR3: CASSYWTGVQETQYF. The CDR3 DNA reads TGTGCCAGCAGTTACTGGACAGGGGTCCAAGAGACCCAGTACTTC.

The J gene is TRBJ1-4, the V gene TRBV23-1; 10 bases are shared with TRBD1. TRBV23-1 is assigned to the ORF class and has an uncertain function. This CDR3 comprises 16 residues. Losses at the gene ends were 2 bases for V and 5 bases for J; bases not matched to a gene: 5. The CDR3 nucleotides are TGCGCCAGCAGTCAACCGCCGGACAGGGGGAATGAAAAACTGTTTTTT. Translated, it gives CASSQPPDRGNEKLFF.

The chain has TRBV28 and TRBJ2-1; D is uncertain. The CDR3 totals 12 residues. Germline V lookup: CDR1 MDHEN, CDR2 SYDVKM. Between the trimmed V and J ends, which lost 6 bases and 8 bases, there was a span of 11 bases. In DNA, the CDR3 is TGTGCCAGCAGCCACACTATCCATGAGCAGTTCTTC. Translated, it gives CASSHTIHEQFF.

The chain employs TRBV4-1 and TRBJ2-7; tentatively, D is TRBD1 (6 bases). Germline lookup yields CDR1 MGHRA and CDR2 YSYEKL. V lost 1 base and J lost 3, with 16 bases in between. The CDR3 is made up of 16 amino acids. The CDR3, as DNA: TGCGCCAGCAGCCAAGCGACGACAGGCTCGAGCTACGAGCAGTACTTC. As protein: CASSQATTGSSYEQYF.

Comment on this clone: Other DNA variants within this sample encode the same CDR3. The chain uses TRBV7-3 and TRBJ2-1; 11 bases map to TRBD2. Germline loops: CDR1 SGHTA, CDR2 FQGTGA. There are 16 residues in the CDR3. Unmatched junction bases numbered 6, after V lost 1 base and J lost 7 bases. The chain's CDR3 is CASSLRTSGSKNEQFF. The CDR3 bases are TGTGCCAGCAGCTTAAGAACTAGCGGGAGTAAGAATGAGCAGTTCTTC.

The V gene is TRBV7-2, the J gene TRBJ1-2; 8 positions match TRBD1. After removal of 1 base from V and 6 bases from J, the junction contained 4 bases not matched to a gene. Germline V gene lookup returns CDR1 SGHTA and CDR2 FQGNSA. The CDR3 is 14 residues long. The CDR3 loop reads CASSLGRDRNGYTF. The CDR3 DNA is TGTGCCAGCAGCTTAGGGAGGGACAGGAATGGCTACACCTTC. Based on the CDR3 plus reference TRBV7-2 and TRBJ1-2, the full variable domain is GAGVSQSPSNKVTEKGKDVELRCDPISGHTALYWYRQSLGQGLEFLIYFQGNSAPDKSGLPSDRFSAERTGGSVSTLTIQRTQQEDSAVYLCASSLGRDRNGYTFGSGTRLTVV.

The genes are TRBV13 and TRBJ1-3, with D perhaps matching TRBD1 (5 bases). V dropped 4 bases and J dropped 0 bases, with 10 bases sitting between them. The germline CDR1 and CDR2 sequences are PRHDT and FYEKMQ (reference sequence). The CDR3 covers 15 residues. CDR3 amino acids: CASSSNRGSGNTIYF. The CDR3, as DNA: TGTGCCAGCAGCTCAAATAGGGGCTCTGGAAACACCATATATTTT.

V is TRBV7-3 and J is TRBJ2-1; D might be TRBD2 (5 bases). Germline CDR1 reads SGHTA; CDR2 reads FQGTGA. This CDR3 region has 11 residues. Trimming cost V 4 bases and J 9 bases, with 7 bases left between them. DNA for the CDR3: TGTGCCAGCAGCTCCGGGGTTGAGCAGTTCTTC. It yields the protein CASSSGVEQFF. Using reference TRBV7-3 and TRBJ2-1 for the parts outside the CDR3, the full variable domain is GAGVSQTPSNKVTEKGKYVELRCDPISGHTALYWYRQSLGQGPEFLIYFQGTGAADDSGLPNDRFFAVRPEGSVSTLKIQRTERGDSAVYLCASSSGVEQFFGPGTRLTVL.

The chain employs TRBV6-5 and TRBJ1-1; possible D gene TRBD1, 5 bases. The V and J ends lost 6 bases and 4 bases respectively, with 12 bases between them. The CDR3 totals 13 residues. Germline CDR1 reads MNHEY; CDR2 reads SVGAGI. The CDR3 reads CASSRVLGTEAFF. The CDR3 DNA follows: TGTGCCAGCAGCAGGGTGTTGGGCACTGAAGCTTTCTTT.

The chain employs TRBV29-1 and TRBJ2-7; 11 positions match TRBD1. The V segment lost 5 bases and the J segment 5 bases; nucleotides outside the gene matches: 5. CDR1 SQVTM and CDR2 ANQGSEA come from the germline V gene. The CDR3 consists of 13 residues. DNA of the CDR3: TGCAGCGTTTTAGGGACAGGGGGAAACGAGCAGTACTTC. As protein: CSVLGTGGNEQYF.

As to this clone: At one boundary the junction diverges from the germline segment, which might be a read error. V usage is TRBV7-9 and J usage is TRBJ1-3; TRBD1 is a possible D gene (5 bases). CDR3 length: 15 residues. Germline V gene data show CDR1 as SEHNR and CDR2 as FQNEAQ (reference sequence). The CDR3 spells CSSSTGLRSGNTIYF. The CDR3 DNA reads TGTTCCAGCAGCACGGGACTCCGCTCTGGAAACACCATATATTTT.

The chain has TRBV27 and TRBJ2-1; D is perhaps TRBD2 (6 bases). Trimming pared 2 bases from V and 2 bases from J, leaving 10 bases between. The CDR3 is 15 residues long. Germline assignment: CDR1 MNHEY and CDR2 SMNVEV (reference sequence). CDR3 region: CASSLGGMPYNEQFF. The CDR3 DNA follows: TGTGCCAGCAGTTTAGGGGGGATGCCCTACAATGAGCAGTTCTTC.

This sequence joins TRBV19 and TRBJ2-7; 7 bases are shared with TRBD2. This CDR3 spans 16 amino acids. The ends lost 1 base at V and 0 bases at J; junction bases unmatched: 6. Per germline, CDR1 LNHDA and CDR2 SQIVND (reference sequence). Here the CDR3 DNA reads TGTGCCAGTAGTATAGCCTGGCGGGAGAGCTCCTACGAGCAGTACTTC. This codes for CASSIAWRESSYEQYF.

V is TRBV19 and J is TRBJ2-3; D uncertain. Germline V gene sequence: CDR1 LNHDA, CDR2 SQIVND (reference sequence). This CDR3 region has 14 residues. Between the trimmed V and J ends, which lost 5 bases and 5 bases, there was a span of 14 bases. The CDR3 nucleotides read TGTGCCAGTAGTTCCCCCCCGGGTATAGATACGCAGTATTTT. Protein: CASSSPPGIDTQYF.

The CDR3 DNA is TGTGCCAGCAGCGTAGGGGAGGGCGATAATTCACCCCTCCACTTT. Translating it yields CASSVGEGDNSPLHF. The chain is built from TRBV9 and TRBJ1-6; the D is unclear. Germline V CDR1 and CDR2: SGDLS, YYNGEE. The CDR3 contains 15 residues. V lost 0 bases and J 5 bases, leaving 9 bases between the germline ends. Using reference TRBV9 and TRBJ1-6 for the parts outside the CDR3, the full variable domain is DSGVTQTPKHLITATGQRVTLRCSPRSGDLSVYWYQQSLDQGLQFLIQYYNGEERAKGNILERFSAQQFPDLHSELNLSSLELGDSALYFCASSVGEGDNSPLHFGNGTRLTVT.

The chain employs TRBV5-1 and TRBJ2-3; D not certain. V shed 0 bases and J shed 0 bases, with 8 bases lying between them. The CDR3 is made up of 15 amino acids. Per germline, CDR1 SGHRS and CDR2 YFSETQ. Written as DNA, the CDR3 is TGCGCCAGCAGCTTGGTCGCTAGGAGCACAGATACGCAGTATTTT. It encodes CASSLVARSTDTQYF.

This clone was counted a few times. The V call is TRBV9, the J call TRBJ2-1; 8 positions match TRBD1. The CDR3 spans 18 residues. The germline V gene encodes CDR1 SGDLS and CDR2 YYNGEE. The V gene end was trimmed by 0 bases and the J gene end by 5 bases; junction bases not matched to a gene: 13. CDR3 residues: CASSVGGQGVVGDNEQFF. In DNA form, the CDR3 reads TGTGCCAGCAGCGTAGGTGGACAGGGAGTGGTGGGCGACAATGAGCAGTTCTTC.